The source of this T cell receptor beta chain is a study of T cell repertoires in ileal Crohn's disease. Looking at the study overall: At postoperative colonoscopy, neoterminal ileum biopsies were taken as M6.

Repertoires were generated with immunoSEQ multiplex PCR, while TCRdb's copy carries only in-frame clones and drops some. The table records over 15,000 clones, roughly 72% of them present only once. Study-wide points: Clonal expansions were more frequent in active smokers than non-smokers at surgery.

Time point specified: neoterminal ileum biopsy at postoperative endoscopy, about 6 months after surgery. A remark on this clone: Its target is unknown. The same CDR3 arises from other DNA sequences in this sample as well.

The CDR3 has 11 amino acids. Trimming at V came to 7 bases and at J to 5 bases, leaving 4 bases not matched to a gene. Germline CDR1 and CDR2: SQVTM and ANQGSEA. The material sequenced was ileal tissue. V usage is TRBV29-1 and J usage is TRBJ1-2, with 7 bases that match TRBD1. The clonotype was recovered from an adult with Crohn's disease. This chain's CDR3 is CSAMTGYGYTF. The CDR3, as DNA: TGCAGCGCTATGACAGGGTATGGCTACACCTTC.